This is a list of T cell receptor beta chains from one sample in a study of long-term antiretroviral therapy in people with HIV. Sequencing used immunoSEQ multiplex PCR; TCRdb keeps in-frame clones, though not all of them. The repertoire holds tens of thousands of clones, with around 90% as singletons. The material sequenced was unsorted PBMCs, taken around 5 years after starting antiretroviral therapy. These receptor sequences come from a woman between 40 and 50 years old with HIV. Both conserved end residues are part of each CDR3. D genes are given only for firm matches.

d_call	v_call	j_call	cdr3_nt	cdr3_aa
TRBD1	TRBV7-8	TRBJ1-2	TGTGCCAGCAGCTTAGGGGGGGGACAGTTCGACTATGGCTACACCTTC	CASSLGGGQFDYGYTF
NA	TRBV5-6	TRBJ2-7	TGTGCCAGCAGCTTGTTCGCGTCGAAAGGGTCCTACGAGCAGTACTTC	CASSLFASKGSYEQYF
NA	TRBV6-6	TRBJ2-7	TGTGCCAGCAGTTATCGCCGGGACACCTTAGGTGAGCAGTACTTC	CASSYRRDTLGEQYF
TRBD2	TRBV2	TRBJ2-2	TGTGCCAGCAGTTCTAGCGGGGGCCTTATCGGCGCCGGGGAGCTGTTTTTT	CASSSSGGLIGAGELFF
NA	TRBV7-2	TRBJ2-3	TGTGCCAGCAGCGGACTGACCGACCAAGATACGCAGTATTTT	CASSGLTDQDTQYF
NA	TRBV5-6	TRBJ1-4	TGTGCCAGCTCCTCGACAGGAGCAACTAATGAAAAACTGTTTTTT	CASSSTGATNEKLFF
TRBD2	TRBV6-5	TRBJ2-5	TGTGCCAGCAGCCGGGGACTAGCGGGAGAGACCCAGTACTTC	CASSRGLAGETQYF
TRBD1	TRBV7-6	TRBJ2-7	TGTGCCAGCAGCCGCGACAGGGGCCACGAGCAGTACTTC	CASSRDRGHEQYF
NA	TRBV5-4	TRBJ2-7	TGTGCCAGCAGGAGAGGGACGGAAACCTACGAGCAGTACTTC	CASRRGTETYEQYF
TRBD2	TRBV19	TRBJ2-7	TGTGCCAGTAGTATAGGGCGGGGGTCCTCCTACGAGCAGTACTTC	CASSIGRGSSYEQYF
NA	TRBV5-1	TRBJ2-7	TGCGCCAGCAGCGCTAGCAACTACGAGCAGTACTTC	CASSASNYEQYF
NA	TRBV7-2	TRBJ1-2	TGTGCCAGCAGCTTAGAAGGCGTTTATGGCTACACCTTC	CASSLEGVYGYTF
NA	TRBV2	TRBJ1-2	TGTGCCAGCATGAGAGGGGGTGACTATGGCTACACCTTC	CASMRGGDYGYTF
TRBD1	TRBV6-1	TRBJ2-5	TGTGCCACCATGGCAGGGGGAGTAAGAGAGACCCAGTACTTC	CATMAGGVRETQYF
NA	TRBV7-6	TRBJ2-7	TGTGCCAGCAGCTTAGGACAGTATGCCTACGAGCAGTACTTC	CASSLGQYAYEQYF
NA	TRBV12-5	TRBJ1-2	TGTGCTAGTGGCAGGCCTCCTAACTATGGCTACACCTTC	CASGRPPNYGYTF
TRBD2	TRBV5-5	TRBJ2-1	TGTGCCAGCACGGGGCTAGCGGGGTTTGGTGAGCAGTTCTTC	CASTGLAGFGEQFF
TRBD1	TRBV6-5	TRBJ1-5	TGTGCCAGTAAGGAGACAGGGGGCAATCAGCCCCAGCATTTT	CASKETGGNQPQHF
NA	TRBV19	TRBJ1-2	TGTGCCAGTAGTAAAGCCCCAGGAGGGACCGCCTTC	CASSKAPGGTAF
NA	TRBV5-5	TRBJ2-7	TGTGCCAGCAGCTTGGGACAGGCTGTCTACGAGCAGTACTTC	CASSLGQAVYEQYF